This T cell receptor (beta chain) appears in the sequencing data of a study of cytomegalovirus exposure and HLA in healthy donors. Study-level results: The authors later found TCR association rates varying by HLA locus, with DRB1 most and HLA-C fewest. Owing to their indistinguishability, certain V segments, notably TRBV6-2 and TRBV6-3, were excluded.

PCR was performed using 60 Vbeta and 13 Jbeta primers. The assay was immunoSEQ multiplex PCR, and TCRdb's table has in-frame clones only and misses some. Of some 200,000 clones listed, around 86% are singletons. V lost 4 bases, J lost 4 bases, and 10 bases lay in between. The CDR3 spans 13 residues. Germline V gene data show CDR1 as SGHDN and CDR2 as FVKESK. Notes on this clone: The target antigen is unknown.

The clonotype comes from a woman aged 18 to 35 in good health and CMV-seronegative. The sample comprised PBMCs. The V and J genes are TRBV14 and TRBJ2-5; D might be TRBD1 (6 bases). CDR3 in amino acids: CASSRSGVETQYF. The CDR3 nucleotides are TGTGCCAGCAGCCGGTCAGGGGTAGAGACCCAGTACTTC.